The T cell receptor (beta chain) under discussion was sequenced for a study of cytomegalovirus exposure and HLA in healthy donors. Overall study results and limits: An analysis done earlier found most TCR beta V segments productive about 87% or about 30% of the time.

About this clone: Antigen: not known. An end of the junction does not agree with germline; a read error may underlie this.

The PCR made use of 60 Vbeta and 13 Jbeta primers. The protocol was immunoSEQ multiplex PCR, while the TCRdb copy is restricted to in-frame clones and leaves out a portion. In the table there are around 120,000 clones, 65% to 80% of which are singletons. Germline V CDR1 and CDR2: MNHEY, SMNVEV (reference sequence). The CDR3 has 13 amino acids. This receptor was obtained from a woman aged 40 to 49 in good health and CMV-seronegative. Sequencing used PBMCs. This chain connects TRBV27 to TRBJ2-7, with D possibly matching TRBD2 (6 bases). CDR3 amino acids: CASTLKGAGRQYF. The CDR3 region has the DNA TGTGCCAGCACTTTAAAAGGGGCCGGGAGGCAGTACTTC.